This TCR beta chain was captured by sequencing in a study of T cell responses to AZD1222 COVID-19 vaccine. Study-wide background: Combined were second doses at about 4 or about 12 weeks.

The study's findings and limits: Donors were largely white British and mainly female; clonal diversity was possibly underestimated. Regions left unmutated in variants are reportedly the target of nearly half of spike-specific TCRs.

In the case of this clone: The antigen remains unidentified.

Clones were read by immunoSEQ multiplex PCR, and TCRdb kept only the in-frame ones, dropping some. This sample yields 110,000 or so clones, of which 85% to 90% are seen a single time; around 12% belongs to the top ten. The CDR3 contains 15 residues. CDR1 and CDR2 (germline): MDHEN, SYDVKM. V shed 5 bases and J shed 5 bases, with 15 bases lying between them. The V and J genes are TRBV28 and TRBJ1-4, with D maybe TRBD1 (5 bases). The sequencing used peripheral blood, collected on day 0 of AZD1222 vaccination. The receptor comes from an adult in good health. The DNA for the CDR3 is TGTGCCAGCAGTGAACCAAGGGGTAGGAATGAAAAACTGTTTTTT. It is translated as CASSEPRGRNEKLFF.